This TCR beta chain was captured in a study of PD-L1 blockade in urothelial cancer. Time point noted: pretreatment peripheral blood. The protocol was immunoSEQ multiplex PCR, while the TCRdb copy is restricted to in-frame clones and leaves out a portion. Here the sample spans roughly 55,000 clones, about 86% being singletons. This clone was seen once. This TCR came from a man aged 55-75 years with urothelial cancer. This specimen consisted of PBMCs, obtained around atezolizumab (anti-PD-L1) treatment.

This CDR3 reads CASSAPRVSYEQYF. In DNA, the CDR3 is TGTGCCAGCAGTGCGCCCAGGGTTTCCTACGAGCAGTACTTC. The V gene is TRBV6-5, the J gene TRBJ2-7; TRBD1 might be the D (5 bases). There are 14 residues in the CDR3. V gave up 5 bases and J gave up 1 base, with 12 bases separating them. CDR1 is MNHEY and CDR2 is SVGAGI in the germline V gene.